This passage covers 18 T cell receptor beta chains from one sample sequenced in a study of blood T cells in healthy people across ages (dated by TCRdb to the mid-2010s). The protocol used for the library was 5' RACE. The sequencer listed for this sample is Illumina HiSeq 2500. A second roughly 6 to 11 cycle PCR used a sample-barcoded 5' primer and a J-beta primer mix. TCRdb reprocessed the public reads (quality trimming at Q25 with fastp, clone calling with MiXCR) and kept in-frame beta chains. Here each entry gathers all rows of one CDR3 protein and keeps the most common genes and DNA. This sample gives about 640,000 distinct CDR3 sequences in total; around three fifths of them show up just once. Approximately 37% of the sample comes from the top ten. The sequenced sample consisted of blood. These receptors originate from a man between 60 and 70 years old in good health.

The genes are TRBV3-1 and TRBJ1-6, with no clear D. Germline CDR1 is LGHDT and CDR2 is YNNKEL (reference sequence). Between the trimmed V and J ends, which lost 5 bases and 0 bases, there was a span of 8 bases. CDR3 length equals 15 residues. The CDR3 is CASSATSSYNSPLHF. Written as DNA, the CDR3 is TGTGCCAGCAGCGCAACGAGCTCCTATAATTCACCCCTCCACTTT.

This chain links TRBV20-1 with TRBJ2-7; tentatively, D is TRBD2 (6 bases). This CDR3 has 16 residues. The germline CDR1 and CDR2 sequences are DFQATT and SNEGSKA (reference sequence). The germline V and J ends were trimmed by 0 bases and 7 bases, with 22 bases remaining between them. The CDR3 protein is CSARDRGKERAREQYF. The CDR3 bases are TGCAGTGCTAGAGATCGGGGGAAGGAGCGGGCGAGGGAGCAGTACTTC.

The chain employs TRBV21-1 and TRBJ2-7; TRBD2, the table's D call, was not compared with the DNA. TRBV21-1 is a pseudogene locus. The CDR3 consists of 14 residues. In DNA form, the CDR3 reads TGTGCCAGCCAAATACTAGCGGGCGTCTACGAGCAGTACTTC. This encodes CASQILAGVYEQYF.

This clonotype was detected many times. The CDR3 coding sequence is TGTGCCAGCAGCTCCAGGGTAGGGGGCTTGGGCTACACCTTC. It codes for CASSSRVGGLGYTF. The chain joins TRBV7-2 to TRBJ1-2; 7 nucleotides align to TRBD1. Germline V lookup: CDR1 SGHTA, CDR2 FQGNSA. Losses at the gene ends were 4 bases for V and 8 bases for J; bases not matched to a gene: 10. The length of the CDR3 is 14 residues.

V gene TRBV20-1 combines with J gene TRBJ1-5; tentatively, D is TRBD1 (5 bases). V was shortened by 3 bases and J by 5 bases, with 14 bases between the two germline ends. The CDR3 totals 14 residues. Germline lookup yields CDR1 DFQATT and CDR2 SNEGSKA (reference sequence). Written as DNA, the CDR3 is TGCAGTGCTAGTGCCCGACAGCGAGATCAGCCCCAGCATTTT. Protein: CSASARQRDQPQHF.

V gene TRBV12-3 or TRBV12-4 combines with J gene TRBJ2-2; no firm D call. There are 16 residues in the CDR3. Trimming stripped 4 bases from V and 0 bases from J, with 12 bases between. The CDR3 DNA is TGTGCCAGCAGTTCCCTCGTGGGATCGAACACCGGGGAGCTGTTTTTT. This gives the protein CASSSLVGSNTGELFF.

Here the CDR3 reads CASSGHNEQFF. CDR3 sequence (DNA): TGCGCCAGCAGTGGGCACAATGAGCAGTTCTTC. This chain uses TRBV10-2 with TRBJ2-1; D not resolved. V was clipped by 4 bases and J by 5 bases, with 3 bases between them. Germline assignment: CDR1 WSHSY and CDR2 SAAADI. The CDR3 is made up of 11 amino acids.

The CDR3 protein is CASSFGSYGDEKLFF. For the CDR3, the DNA is TGTGCCAGCAGCTTTGGGTCCTATGGTGATGAAAAACTGTTTTTT. V gene TRBV13 combines with J gene TRBJ1-4; D call uncertain. V was clipped by 3 bases and J by 6 bases, with 14 bases between them. The CDR3 runs to 15 residues. Looked up from germline, CDR1 is PRHDT and CDR2 is FYEKMQ (reference sequence).

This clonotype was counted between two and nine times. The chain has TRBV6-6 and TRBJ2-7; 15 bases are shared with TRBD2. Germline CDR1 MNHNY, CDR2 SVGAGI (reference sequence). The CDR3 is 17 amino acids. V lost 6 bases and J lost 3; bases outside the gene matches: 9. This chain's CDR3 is CASRRGTSGGKHYEQYF. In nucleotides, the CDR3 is TGTGCCAGCAGACGCGGGACTAGCGGGGGGAAGCACTACGAGCAGTACTTC.

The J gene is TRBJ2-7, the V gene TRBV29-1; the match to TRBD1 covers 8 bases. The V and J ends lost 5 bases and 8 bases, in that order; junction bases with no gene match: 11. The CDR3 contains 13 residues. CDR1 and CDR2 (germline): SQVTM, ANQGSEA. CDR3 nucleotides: TGCAGCGTTCGAGGACAGGGTGCTGGACAGCAGTACTTC. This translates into CSVRGQGAGQQYF.

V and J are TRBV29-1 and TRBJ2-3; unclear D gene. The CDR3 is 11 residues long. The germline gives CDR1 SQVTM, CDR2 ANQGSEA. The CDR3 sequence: CSVTDGDTQYF. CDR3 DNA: TGCAGTGTTACCGACGGGGATACGCAGTATTTT.

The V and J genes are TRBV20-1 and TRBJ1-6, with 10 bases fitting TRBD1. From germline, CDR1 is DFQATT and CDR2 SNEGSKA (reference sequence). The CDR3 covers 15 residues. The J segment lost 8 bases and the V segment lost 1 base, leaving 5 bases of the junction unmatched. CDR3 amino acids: CSARVGTGADSPLHF. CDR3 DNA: TGCAGTGCTAGAGTGGGGACAGGGGCGGATTCACCCCTCCACTTT.

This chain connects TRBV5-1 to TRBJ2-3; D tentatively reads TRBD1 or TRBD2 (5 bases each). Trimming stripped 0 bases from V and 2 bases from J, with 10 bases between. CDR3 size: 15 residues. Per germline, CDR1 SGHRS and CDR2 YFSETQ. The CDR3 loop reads CASSLARDPTDTQYF. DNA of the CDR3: TGCGCCAGCAGCTTGGCCAGGGACCCCACAGATACGCAGTATTTT.

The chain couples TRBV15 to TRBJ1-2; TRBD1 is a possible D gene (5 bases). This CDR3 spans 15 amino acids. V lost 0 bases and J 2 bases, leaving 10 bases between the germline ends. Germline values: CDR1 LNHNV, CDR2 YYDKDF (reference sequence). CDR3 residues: CATSRDRGGNYGYTF. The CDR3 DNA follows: TGTGCCACCAGCAGAGATCGGGGCGGGAACTATGGCTACACCTTC.

The CDR3 sequence: CASSYRLAGRNEQFF. The CDR3, as DNA: TGCGCCAGCAGCTACAGACTAGCGGGACGTAATGAGCAGTTCTTC. V is TRBV5-1 and J is TRBJ2-1; TRBD2 agrees at 11 bases. The V gene end was trimmed by 3 bases and the J gene end by 7 bases; junction bases not matched to a gene: 6. The CDR3 length is 15 residues. Germline lookup yields CDR1 SGHRS and CDR2 YFSETQ.

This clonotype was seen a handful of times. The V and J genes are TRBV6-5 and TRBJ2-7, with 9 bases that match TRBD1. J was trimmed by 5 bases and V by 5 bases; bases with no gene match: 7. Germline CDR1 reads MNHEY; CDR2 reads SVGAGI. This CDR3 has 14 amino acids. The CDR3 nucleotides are TGTGCCAGCAGTCTAAACAGGGGGCACAACGAGCAGTACTTC. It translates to CASSLNRGHNEQYF.

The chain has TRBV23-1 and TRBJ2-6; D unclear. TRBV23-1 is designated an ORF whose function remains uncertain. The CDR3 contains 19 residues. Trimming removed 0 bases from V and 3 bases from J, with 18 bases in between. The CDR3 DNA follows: TGCGCCAGCAGTCAATCTGCCCCTAGAAAAGCCGGTGGGGCCAACGTCCTGACTTTC. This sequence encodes CASSQSAPRKAGGANVLTF.

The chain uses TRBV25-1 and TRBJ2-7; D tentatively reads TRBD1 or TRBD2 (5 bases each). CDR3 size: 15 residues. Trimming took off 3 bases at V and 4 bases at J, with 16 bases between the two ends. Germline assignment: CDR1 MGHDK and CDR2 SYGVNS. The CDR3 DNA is TGTGCCAGCAGTGACCCCCAGGGACGCTCTTACGAGCAGTACTTC. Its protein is CASSDPQGRSYEQYF.